One sample yielded the 17 T cell receptor beta chains listed below, sequenced in a study of T cell responses to AZD1222 COVID-19 vaccine. Only in-frame clones appear in the TCRdb table, and some are missing; sequencing was by immunoSEQ multiplex PCR. The table has under 110,000 clones, about 86% seen once. Sequenced here: peripheral blood, sampled on day 0 of AZD1222 vaccination. The receptors shown here come from an adult in good health.

This rearrangement joins TRBV19 to TRBJ1-4, with 7 bases fitting TRBD1. Germline CDR1 LNHDA, CDR2 SQIVND (reference sequence). The CDR3 loop spans 13 amino acids. V lost 4 bases, J lost 7 bases, and 3 bases stayed unmatched. CDR3 in amino acids: CASSTGTVEKLFF. The DNA of the CDR3 is TGTGCCAGTAGTACGGGGACAGTTGAAAAACTGTTTTTT.

The count of this clone is one. This sequence joins TRBV7-3 and TRBJ1-6; possible D gene TRBD1, 5 bases. Trimming cost V 2 bases and J 7 bases, with 6 bases left between them. Looked up from germline, CDR1 is SGHTA and CDR2 is FQGTGA. The CDR3 consists of 13 residues. The CDR3 sequence: CASSLGANSPLHF. The CDR3 DNA reads TGTGCCAGCAGCTTAGGGGCCAATTCACCCCTCCACTTT.

This clone was recorded only once. The chain uses TRBV19 and TRBJ1-5; no reliable D call. The CDR3 loop spans 13 amino acids. V was shortened by 6 bases and J by 7 bases, with 13 bases between the two germline ends. CDR1 and CDR2 from the germline V gene are LNHDA and SQIVND (reference sequence). CDR3 sequence (DNA): TGTGCCAGTAGCGTGGGTTTGCAACAGCCCCAGCATTTT. Encoded protein: CASSVGLQQPQHF.

The V gene is TRBV9, the J gene TRBJ2-2; D is undetermined. The V gene's germline CDR1 is SGDLS and CDR2 YYNGEE. With 0 bases removed from V and 4 bases from J, the gap between germline ends came to 10 bases. The CDR3 spans 15 residues. CDR3 loop: CASSVEGIPTGELFF. CDR3 DNA sequence: TGTGCCAGCAGCGTAGAAGGGATCCCCACCGGGGAGCTGTTTTTT.

To note about this clone: The same CDR3 can be traced to other DNA sequences in this sample. The gene calls are TRBV9 and TRBJ1-6, with 8 bases identical to TRBD1. J gave up 7 bases and V 3 bases, and 3 bases lay outside the gene matches. Germline V CDR1 and CDR2: SGDLS, YYNGEE. The CDR3 totals 14 residues. The CDR3 region has the DNA TGTGCCAGCAGCGCACAGGGGGGAAATTCACCCCTCCACTTT. It is translated as CASSAQGGNSPLHF.

This clone showed up just once. J is TRBJ2-1 and V is TRBV7-2; 15 bases match TRBD2. J was trimmed by 11 bases and V by 1 base; bases with no gene match: 3. Germline CDR1 reads SGHTA; CDR2 reads FQGNSA. This CDR3 contains 15 residues. This chain's CDR3 is CASSLDGLAGGKQFF. The CDR3 nucleotides are TGTGCCAGCAGCTTAGACGGACTAGCGGGAGGGAAGCAGTTCTTC.

This chain links TRBV30 with TRBJ1-5; D call uncertain. Deletions cut 3 bases from V and 3 bases from J, with 9 bases between. The CDR3 consists of 13 residues. Germline V CDR1 and CDR2: GTSNPN, SVGIG (reference sequence). The CDR3 spells CAWSTGSNQPQHF. CDR3 in DNA: TGTGCCTGGAGCACCGGGTCCAATCAGCCCCAGCATTTT.

This clone was seen more than once but under ten times. The chain recombines TRBV5-1 with TRBJ1-4; D is undetermined. This CDR3 has 15 residues. CDR1 and CDR2 from the germline V gene are SGHRS and YFSETQ. V was shortened by 4 bases and J by 3 bases, with 13 bases between the two germline ends. The CDR3 DNA sequence: TGCGCCAGCAGCCCCGAGGGCAGAGCTAATGAAAAACTGTTTTTT. Protein product: CASSPEGRANEKLFF.

This chain joins TRBV27 and TRBJ1-2; 9 nucleotides agree with TRBD1. Germline V CDR1 and CDR2: MNHEY, SMNVEV (reference sequence). After removal of 6 bases from V and 3 bases from J, the junction contained 17 bases not matched to a gene. The CDR3 totals 18 residues. CDR3 sequence reads: CASSGQGLTLAPDYGYTF. CDR3 DNA: TGTGCCAGCAGCGGACAGGGGTTAACTTTGGCTCCAGACTATGGCTACACCTTC.

This clone occurred once. The gene calls are TRBV6-2 or TRBV6-3 and TRBJ2-2; 8 nucleotides match TRBD2. Trimming took 4 bases from V and 1 from J; bases not matched to a gene: 5. There are 16 residues in the CDR3. Germline V gives CDR1 MNHEY, CDR2 SVGEGT. The CDR3 region is CASSFPGGVNTGELFF. The CDR3, as DNA: TGTGCCAGCAGTTTCCCCGGGGGGGTGAACACCGGGGAGCTGTTTTTT.

This chain joins TRBV27 and TRBJ2-3; D remains unclear. Trimming took off 2 bases at V and 3 bases at J, with 6 bases between the two ends. Per germline, CDR1 MNHEY and CDR2 SMNVEV (reference sequence). This CDR3 has 13 amino acids. The DNA of the CDR3 is TGTGCCAGCAGTTTAGGAGTGACAGATACGCAGTATTTT. The encoded protein is CASSLGVTDTQYF.

This sequence joins TRBV27 and TRBJ2-3, with D tentatively TRBD1 or TRBD2 (6 bases each). With 8 bases removed from V and 1 base from J, the gap between germline ends came to 13 bases. The germline V gene has CDR1 MNHEY and CDR2 SMNVEV (reference sequence). The CDR3 is made up of 14 amino acids. DNA for the CDR3: TGTGCCAGCGGCGAGAGGGGGGGCACAGATACGCAGTATTTT. Protein sequence: CASGERGGTDTQYF.

The rearrangement uses TRBV30 and TRBJ1-1, with TRBD1 matching 10 bases. With V trimmed by 2 bases and J by 7 bases, 10 bases remained unmatched. Germline lookup yields CDR1 GTSNPN and CDR2 SVGIG (reference sequence). The CDR3 is 15 residues long. CDR3 protein: CAWSPGQGNGVEAFF. CDR3 bases: TGTGCCTGGAGTCCGGGACAGGGGAATGGGGTTGAAGCTTTCTTT.

V and J are TRBV5-4 and TRBJ2-5, with D unclear. Germline V gene data show CDR1 as SGHNT and CDR2 as YYREEE (reference sequence). Trimming pared 0 bases from V and 2 bases from J, leaving 8 bases between. This CDR3 contains 14 residues. This CDR3 reads CASSLERLQETQYF. The CDR3 DNA is TGTGCCAGCAGCTTGGAACGGTTACAAGAGACCCAGTACTTC.

The chain is built from TRBV30 and TRBJ1-1; D not certain. Trimming stripped 3 bases from V and 8 bases from J, with 10 bases between. The CDR3 is 11 residues long. The germline V gene encodes CDR1 GTSNPN and CDR2 SVGIG (reference sequence). The CDR3 DNA is TGTGCCTGGAGCGGTTTGGGAGAAGCTTTCTTT. Translated: CAWSGLGEAFF.

J is TRBJ1-3 and V is TRBV14; no clear D. The length of the CDR3 is 12 residues. Trimming pared 1 base from V and 11 bases from J, leaving 9 bases between. Germline V gene data show CDR1 as SGHDN and CDR2 as FVKESK. The CDR3 nucleotides read TGTGCCAGCAGCCAAGTAAGCCCGGCCATATATTTT. Its translation is CASSQVSPAIYF.

The chain links TRBV2 to TRBJ1-2; 8 positions match TRBD1. V gave up 4 bases and J gave up 8 bases; unmatched junction bases: 6. This CDR3 is 13 amino acids long. The V gene's germline CDR1 is SNHLY and CDR2 FYNNEI. The CDR3 sequence: CASSVQGAWGYTF. The CDR3 region has the DNA TGTGCCAGCAGTGTCCAGGGGGCTTGGGGCTACACCTTC.